A single sample is the source of the 20 T cell receptor beta chains below, sequenced in a study of human T cells and chemical hapten exposure. Unfractionated whole blood was the source from which total RNA was extracted. TCRdb analysed the 5' RACE reads with MiXCR anew, one entry per CDR3 protein. The table shows 81,000 or so distinct CDR3 sequences, with approximately 8% occurring only once. Receptors originate from a male donor in good health.

The chain has TRBV18 and TRBJ2-4, with a tentative D call TRBD1 (6 bases). The CDR3 spans 16 residues. Germline V gene sequence: CDR1 KGHSH, CDR2 LQKENI. Trimming pared 2 bases from V and 0 bases from J, leaving 11 bases between. The CDR3 nucleotides are TGTGCCAGCTCACCAGTCTGGGGGCGAGCCAAAAACATTCAGTACTTC. Translation: CASSPVWGRAKNIQYF. The whole variable domain, remainder taken from reference TRBV18 and TRBJ2-4, is NAGVMQNPRHLVRRRGQEARLRCSPMKGHSHVYWYRQLPEEGLKFMVYLQKENIIDESGMPKERFSAEFPKEGPSILRIQQVVRGDSAAYFCASSPVWGRAKNIQYFGAGTRLSVL.

CDR3 region: CASSLAGLGELFF. The CDR3 bases are TGTGCCAGCAGCTTGGCAGGGCTCGGGGAGCTGTTTTTT. This chain joins TRBV5-4 and TRBJ2-2; D might be TRBD1 (5 bases). This CDR3 is 13 amino acids long. Looked up from germline, CDR1 is SGHNT and CDR2 is YYREEE (reference sequence). Trimming left V 0 bases short and J 7 bases short, with 7 bases between.

This sequence joins TRBV5-1 and TRBJ2-7; 12 nucleotides line up with TRBD1. This CDR3 is 14 amino acids long. V was clipped by 5 bases and J by 5 bases; unmatched bases: 5. CDR1 and CDR2 (germline): SGHRS, YFSETQ. This chain's CDR3 is CASSPGTGGHEQYF. The CDR3 coding sequence is TGCGCCAGCAGTCCCGGGACAGGGGGCCACGAGCAGTACTTC.

The chain carries TRBV28 and TRBJ2-1, with 15 bases matching TRBD2. Germline CDR1 MDHEN, CDR2 SYDVKM. V lost 9 bases, J lost 10 bases, and 10 bases stayed unmatched. The CDR3 runs 15 residues. CDR3 nucleotides: TGTGCCAGTGACCGGACTAGCGGGAGGGCTCGGGAGCAGTTCTTC. This encodes CASDRTSGRAREQFF.

The rearrangement links TRBV12-3 or TRBV12-4 to TRBJ2-5, with 7 positions matching TRBD2. V was pared by 6 bases and J by 5 bases, with 18 bases of the junction left unmatched. The CDR3 extends over 17 amino acids. DNA for the CDR3: TGTGCCAGCAGCCCCGGTGGGAGGGGTCGCGTTGAGGAGACCCAGTACTTC. Translated: CASSPGGRGRVEETQYF.

The rearrangement joins TRBV6-2 or TRBV6-3 to TRBJ2-7; D not resolved. Per germline, CDR1 MNHEY and CDR2 SVGEGT. Trimming stripped 4 bases from V and 9 bases from J, with 13 bases between. The CDR3 is 12 amino acids. CDR3 sequence: CASSFGVRGQYF. In nucleotides, the CDR3 is TGTGCCAGCAGTTTTGGAGTTCGCGGGCAGTACTTC.

This clonotype was seen once. This clone may be a read error of a much larger clone one base away. The chain couples TRBV5-1 to TRBJ2-7; TRBD1 is a possible D gene (6 bases). This CDR3 is built from 15 residues. V lost 5 bases and J lost 6, with 21 bases in between. Germline CDR1 is SGHRS and CDR2 is YFSETQ. Written as DNA, the CDR3 is TGCGCCAGCAGACGAATCCGACAGGATCAGGGCGAGCAGTACTTC. Its protein is CASRRIRQDQGEQYF.

This clonotype was counted only a few times. The chain joins TRBV4-2 to TRBJ2-7; TRBD2 matches 7 bases. The germline gives CDR1 LGHNA, CDR2 YNFKEQ. The CDR3 runs 14 residues. J was trimmed by 0 bases and V by 2 bases; bases with no gene match: 1. The CDR3 coding sequence is TGTGCCAGCAGCCAACTAGCGGCCTCCTACGAGCAGTACTTC. The encoded protein is CASSQLAASYEQYF.

This clonotype was detected ten times or more. The chain combines TRBV4-1 with TRBJ2-3, with a possible D match to TRBD2 (6 bases). In germline, CDR1 is MGHRA, CDR2 YSYEKL. V was clipped by 0 bases and J by 8 bases, with 12 bases between them. The CDR3 totals 14 residues. CDR3 bases: TGCGCCAGCAGCCAAGATTTTCAGGGAGGTACGCAGTATTTT. Its translation: CASSQDFQGGTQYF.

The V call is TRBV7-2, the J call TRBJ2-1; 8 bases align to TRBD2. The CDR3 is 14 amino acids. Per the germline V gene, CDR1 is SGHTA and CDR2 is FQGNSA. The junction had 4 bases not matched to a gene; V was cut back by 3 bases and J by 6 bases. CDR3 amino acids: CASSFSGVINEQFF. As DNA, the CDR3 is TGTGCCAGCAGCTTTAGCGGGGTTATCAATGAGCAGTTCTTC.

This clonotype was seen a few times. The chain is built from TRBV6-5 and TRBJ1-1; 9 nucleotides align to TRBD1. J was trimmed by 6 bases and V by 6 bases; bases with no gene match: 5. CDR1 MNHEY and CDR2 SVGAGI come from the germline V gene. The CDR3 loop spans 13 amino acids. The CDR3 DNA follows: TGTGCCAGCAGACTTGGGACAGGGTCTGAAGCTTTCTTT. This gives the protein CASRLGTGSEAFF.

This clonotype was found many times. V is TRBV7-2 and J is TRBJ2-7, with no clear D. V was pared by 5 bases and J by 4 bases, with 9 bases between. Germline V gene data show CDR1 as SGHTA and CDR2 as FQGNSA. The CDR3 contains 12 residues. Here the CDR3 reads CASSLGRYEQYF. The DNA for the CDR3 is TGTGCCAGCAGCCTAGGGCGTTACGAGCAGTACTTC.

This clonotype was detected ten times or more. The genes are TRBV20-1 and TRBJ2-7; unclear D gene. Trimming took off 3 bases at V and 1 base at J, with 10 bases between the two ends. CDR1 and CDR2 from the germline V gene are DFQATT and SNEGSKA (reference sequence). This CDR3 region has 13 residues. The CDR3 is CSASGLQSYEQYF. CDR3 DNA sequence: TGCAGTGCTAGCGGGCTCCAGTCCTACGAGCAGTACTTC.

The chain is built from TRBV5-5 and TRBJ2-1; TRBD2 aligns across 10 bases. Trimming at V came to 0 bases and at J to 7 bases, leaving 10 bases not matched to a gene. The CDR3 consists of 17 residues. CDR1 and CDR2 (germline): SGHKS, YYEKEE (reference sequence). The CDR3 DNA reads as TGTGCCAGCAGCTTGGCCCTAGTAGCGGGAGGAGGGAATGAGCAGTTCTTC. It yields the protein CASSLALVAGGGNEQFF. The whole variable domain, filled in from reference TRBV5-5 and TRBJ2-1, reads DAGVTQSPTHLIKTRGQQVTLRCSPISGHKSVSWYQQVLGQGPQFIFQYYEKEERGRGNFPDRFSARQFPNYSSELNVNALLLGDSALYLCASSLALVAGGGNEQFFGPGTRLTVL.

This clonotype was seen repeatedly, ten times or more. The genes are TRBV12-2 and TRBJ1-1. TRBV12-2 is noted as a pseudogene. The CDR3 has 19 amino acids. The CDR3 loop reads CASRFRGRVQVGRYTEAFF. For the CDR3, the DNA is TGTGCAAGTCGCTTCCGAGGACGGGTTCAAGTAGGGAGGTACACTGAAGCTTTCTTT.

This clonotype occurred many times. The V call is TRBV6-6, the J call TRBJ2-3; a possible D gene is TRBD1 (6 bases). This CDR3 region has 16 residues. The V and J ends lost 9 bases and 0 bases respectively, with 19 bases between them. Germline loops: CDR1 MNHNY, CDR2 SVGAGI (reference sequence). The CDR3 is CARQGPKTTSTDTQYF. CDR3 bases: TGTGCCAGACAGGGCCCCAAGACCACTAGCACAGATACGCAGTATTTT.

The chain uses TRBV7-8 and TRBJ2-2; TRBD2 matches at 7 bases. Per germline, CDR1 SGHVS and CDR2 FQNEAQ. The CDR3 is made up of 17 amino acids. After removal of 0 bases from V and 5 bases from J, the junction contained 9 bases not matched to a gene. CDR3 sequence reads: CASSLASWEGGTGELFF. The CDR3 nucleotides are TGTGCCAGCAGCTTAGCGTCGTGGGAGGGAGGAACCGGGGAGCTGTTTTTT. Full variable domain (remainder filled in from reference TRBV7-8 and TRBJ2-2): GAGVSQSPRYKVAKRGQDVALRCDPISGHVSLFWYQQALGQGPEFLTYFQNEAQLDKSGLPSDRFFAERPEGSVSTLKIQRTQQEDSAVYLCASSLASWEGGTGELFFGEGSRLTVL.

Ten or more counts support this clonotype. The chain uses TRBV27 and TRBJ2-1, with 12 bases fitting TRBD2. V lost 7 bases and J lost 7; bases outside the gene matches: 8. The CDR3 extends over 15 amino acids. Germline assignment: CDR1 MNHEY and CDR2 SMNVEV (reference sequence). CDR3 in amino acids: CASTPGTSGWNEQFF. The CDR3 nucleotides are TGTGCCAGCACCCCTGGGACTAGCGGGTGGAATGAGCAGTTCTTC.

This clonotype was observed at least ten times. V is TRBV5-1 and J is TRBJ1-1; the match to TRBD1 covers 7 bases. Germline CDR1 is SGHRS and CDR2 is YFSETQ. J was trimmed by 1 base and V by 4 bases; bases with no gene match: 10. This CDR3 is 16 amino acids long. DNA for the CDR3: TGCGCCAGCAGCCTACCATACCGGACAGGGAACACTGAAGCTTTCTTT. This translates into CASSLPYRTGNTEAFF.

This chain connects TRBV3-1 to TRBJ1-4; D ambiguous. There are 14 residues in the CDR3. Trimming stripped 5 bases from V and 8 bases from J, with 15 bases between. From germline, CDR1 is LGHDT and CDR2 YNNKEL (reference sequence). In DNA, the CDR3 is TGTGCCAGCAGCTCCCGGCTAGGAGGGGAAAAACTGTTTTTT. This translates into CASSSRLGGEKLFF. Together with reference TRBV3-1 and TRBJ1-4, the CDR3 gives the full variable domain: DTAVSQTPKYLVTQMGNDKSIKCEQNLGHDTMYWYKQDSKKFLKIMFSYNNKELIINETVPNRFSPKSPDKAHLNLHINSLELGDSAVYFCASSSRLGGEKLFFGSGTQLSVL.